The entry below gives a single TCR beta chain sequence along with its context. In the authors' methods: Nucleated cell counts were estimated from reference gene primer amplification. The assay was immunoSEQ multiplex PCR, and TCRdb's table has in-frame clones only and misses some. Clone size and the V and J calls come from that table; the DNA yielded D and trimming. Of a few hundred thousand clones listed, 85% to 90% are singletons. The CDR3 covers 14 residues. The V gene's germline CDR1 is MNHEY and CDR2 SVGEGT. V was trimmed by 5 bases and J by 7 bases, leaving 16 bases between them. The entry originates in a study of blood T cell repertoires in COVID-19. At the level of the study: There were acute and convalescent COVID-19 samples, and they came from the United States, Italy and Spain. From T cells, B-cell-depleted T cells, or PBMCs came the material, which was cDNA or gDNA.

Sequencing was performed on PBMCs or T cells enriched from blood (not recorded which). The origin of this receptor is a man aged 40-50 years who had recovered from COVID-19. The chain has TRBV6-2 or TRBV6-3 and TRBJ2-3; tentative D call: TRBD2 (6 bases). CDR3 region: CASSLSLGGNTQYF. CDR3 coding DNA: TGTGCCAGCAGTCTCTCGCTTGGAGGGAATACGCAGTATTTT.